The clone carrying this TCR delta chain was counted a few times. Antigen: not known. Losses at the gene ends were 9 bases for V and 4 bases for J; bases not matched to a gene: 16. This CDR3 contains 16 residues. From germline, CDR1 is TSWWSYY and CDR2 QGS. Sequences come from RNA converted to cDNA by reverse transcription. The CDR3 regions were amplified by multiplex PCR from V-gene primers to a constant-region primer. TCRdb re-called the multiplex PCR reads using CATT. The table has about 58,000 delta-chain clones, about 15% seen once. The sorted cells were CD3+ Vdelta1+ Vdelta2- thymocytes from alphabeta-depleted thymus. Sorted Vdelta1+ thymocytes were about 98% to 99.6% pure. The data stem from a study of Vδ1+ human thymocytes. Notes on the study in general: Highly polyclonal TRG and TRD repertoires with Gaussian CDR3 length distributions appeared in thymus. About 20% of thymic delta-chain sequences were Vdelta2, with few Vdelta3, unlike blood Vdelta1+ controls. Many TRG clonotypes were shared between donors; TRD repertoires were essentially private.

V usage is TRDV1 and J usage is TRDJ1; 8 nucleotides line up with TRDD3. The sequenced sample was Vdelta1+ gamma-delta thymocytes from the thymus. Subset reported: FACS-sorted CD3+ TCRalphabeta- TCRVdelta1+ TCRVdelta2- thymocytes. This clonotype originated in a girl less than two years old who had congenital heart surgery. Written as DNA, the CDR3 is TGTGCTCTAGGGCAACGACTGGGGGTAATTGGCGATAAACTCATCTTT. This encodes CALGQRLGVIGDKLIF.